This TCR beta chain came from a study of T cell responses to AZD1222 COVID-19 vaccine. The table came from immunoSEQ multiplex PCR; TCRdb's copy has only in-frame clones and leaves some out. The repertoire includes 150,000 to 180,000 clones, 90% to 95% of them detected once, and approximately 1.6% sits in the top ten. The V gene's germline CDR1 is SNHLY and CDR2 FYNNEI. The V gene lost 4 bases and the J gene lost 2 bases, with 5 bases spanning the gap. CDR3 length: 13 residues. Pooled in the analysis were second doses at about 4 or about 12 weeks. V is TRBV2 and J is TRBJ2-2, with D unclear. The sequenced sample was peripheral blood, obtained 28 days after the second AZD1222 dose. The sequence derives from an adult who received the AZD1222 COVID-19 vaccine. The CDR3 protein is CASSVQNTGELFF. The DNA for the CDR3 is TGTGCCAGCAGTGTTCAAAACACCGGGGAGCTGTTTTTT. The whole variable domain, filled in from reference TRBV2 and TRBJ2-2, reads EPEVTQTPSHQVTQMGQEVILRCVPISNHLYFYWYRQILGQKVEFLVSFYNNEISEKSEIFDDQFSVERPDGSNFTLKIRSTKLEDSAMYFCASSVQNTGELFFGEGSRLTVL.